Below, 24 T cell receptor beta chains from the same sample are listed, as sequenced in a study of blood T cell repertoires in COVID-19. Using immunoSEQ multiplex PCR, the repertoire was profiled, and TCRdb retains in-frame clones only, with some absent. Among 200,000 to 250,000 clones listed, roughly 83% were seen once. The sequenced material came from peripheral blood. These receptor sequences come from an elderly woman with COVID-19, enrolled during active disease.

This CDR3 is CAISATTGANSPLHF. CDR3 bases: TGTGCCATCAGTGCAACGACAGGGGCCAATTCACCCCTCCACTTT. The chain employs TRBV10-3 and TRBJ1-6, with 8 bases fitting TRBD1. With V trimmed by 4 bases and J by 7 bases, 6 bases remained unmatched. The length of the CDR3 is 15 residues. Germline V gene data show CDR1 as ENHRY and CDR2 as SYGVKD.

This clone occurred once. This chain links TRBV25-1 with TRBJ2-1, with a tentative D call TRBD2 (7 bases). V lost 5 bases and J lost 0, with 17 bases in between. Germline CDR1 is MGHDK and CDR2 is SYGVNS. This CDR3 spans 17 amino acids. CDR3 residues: CASSPNTGGGSYNEQFF. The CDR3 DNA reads TGTGCCAGCAGTCCCAACACGGGGGGCGGCTCCTACAATGAGCAGTTCTTC.

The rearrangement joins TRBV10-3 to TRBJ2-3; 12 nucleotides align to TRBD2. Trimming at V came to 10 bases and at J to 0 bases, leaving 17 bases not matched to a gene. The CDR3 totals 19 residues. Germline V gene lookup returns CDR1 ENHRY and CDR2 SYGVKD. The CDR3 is CATLFPTSGGGFSTDTQYF. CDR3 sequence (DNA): TGTGCCACCCTCTTCCCGACTAGCGGGGGAGGGTTTAGCACAGATACGCAGTATTTT.

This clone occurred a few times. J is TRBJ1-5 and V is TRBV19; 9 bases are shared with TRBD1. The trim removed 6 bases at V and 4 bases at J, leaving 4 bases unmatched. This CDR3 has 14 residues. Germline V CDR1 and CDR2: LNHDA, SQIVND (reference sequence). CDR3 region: CASSQTGGNQPQHF. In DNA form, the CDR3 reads TGTGCCAGTAGCCAGACAGGGGGAAATCAGCCCCAGCATTTT.

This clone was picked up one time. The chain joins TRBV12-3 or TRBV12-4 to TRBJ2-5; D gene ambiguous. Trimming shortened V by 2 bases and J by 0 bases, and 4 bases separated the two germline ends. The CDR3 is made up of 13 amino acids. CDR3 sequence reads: CASSLTHQETQYF. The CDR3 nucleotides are TGTGCCAGCAGTTTAACTCACCAAGAGACCCAGTACTTC.

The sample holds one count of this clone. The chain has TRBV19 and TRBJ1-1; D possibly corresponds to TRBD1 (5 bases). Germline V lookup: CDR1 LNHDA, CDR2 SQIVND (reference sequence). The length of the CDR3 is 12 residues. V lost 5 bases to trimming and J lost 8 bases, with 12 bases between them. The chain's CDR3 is CASSRGTAEAFF. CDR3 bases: TGTGCCAGTAGTCGGGGGACGGCGGAAGCTTTCTTT.

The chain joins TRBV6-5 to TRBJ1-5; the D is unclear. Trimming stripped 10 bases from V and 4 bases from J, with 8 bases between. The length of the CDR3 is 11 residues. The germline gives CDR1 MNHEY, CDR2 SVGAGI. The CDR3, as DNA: TGTGCCACGGGGTCAAATCAGCCCCAGCATTTT. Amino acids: CATGSNQPQHF.

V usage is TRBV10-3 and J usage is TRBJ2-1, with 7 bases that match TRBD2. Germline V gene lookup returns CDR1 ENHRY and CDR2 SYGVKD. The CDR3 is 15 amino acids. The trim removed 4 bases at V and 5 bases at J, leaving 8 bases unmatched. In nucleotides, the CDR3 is TGTGCCATCAGTGGAGGACTAGGGTTAAACAATGAGCAGTTCTTC. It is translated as CAISGGLGLNNEQFF.

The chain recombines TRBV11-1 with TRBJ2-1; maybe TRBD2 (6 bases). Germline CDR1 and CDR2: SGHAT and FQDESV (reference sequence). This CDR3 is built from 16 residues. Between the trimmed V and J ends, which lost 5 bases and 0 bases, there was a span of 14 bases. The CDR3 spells CASSVGLHPSYNEQFF. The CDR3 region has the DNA TGTGCCAGCAGCGTTGGACTACACCCCTCCTACAATGAGCAGTTCTTC.

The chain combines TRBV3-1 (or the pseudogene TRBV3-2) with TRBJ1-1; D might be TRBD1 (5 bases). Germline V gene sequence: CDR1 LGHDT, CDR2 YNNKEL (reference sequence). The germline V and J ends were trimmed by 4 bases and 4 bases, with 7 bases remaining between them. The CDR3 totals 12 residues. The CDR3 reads CASSRGSTEAFF. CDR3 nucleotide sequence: TGTGCCAGCAGCCGGGGCAGCACTGAAGCTTTCTTT.

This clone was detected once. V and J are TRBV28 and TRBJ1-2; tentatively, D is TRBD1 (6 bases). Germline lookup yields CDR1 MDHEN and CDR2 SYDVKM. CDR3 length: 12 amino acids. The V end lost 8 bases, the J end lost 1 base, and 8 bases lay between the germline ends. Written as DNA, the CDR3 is TGTGCCAGCTGGACAGTTAACTATGGCTACACCTTC. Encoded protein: CASWTVNYGYTF.

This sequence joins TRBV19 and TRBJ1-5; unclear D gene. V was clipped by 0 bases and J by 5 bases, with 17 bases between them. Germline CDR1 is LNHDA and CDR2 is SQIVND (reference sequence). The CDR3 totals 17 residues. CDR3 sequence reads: CASSIEGGVNFDQPQHF. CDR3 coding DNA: TGTGCCAGTAGTATAGAGGGAGGAGTAAATTTTGATCAGCCCCAGCATTTT. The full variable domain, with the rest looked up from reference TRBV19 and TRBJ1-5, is DGGITQSPKYLFRKEGQNVTLSCEQNLNHDAMYWYRQDPGQGLRLIYYSQIVNDFQKGDIAEGYSVSREKKESFPLTVTSAQKNPTAFYLCASSIEGGVNFDQPQHFGDGTRLSIL.

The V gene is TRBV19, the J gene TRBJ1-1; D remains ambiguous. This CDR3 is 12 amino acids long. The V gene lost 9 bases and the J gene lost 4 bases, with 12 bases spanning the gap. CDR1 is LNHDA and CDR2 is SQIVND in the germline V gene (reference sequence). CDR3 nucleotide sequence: TGTGCCAGCAAAGAGGGCGTCACTGAAGCTTTCTTT. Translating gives CASKEGVTEAFF.

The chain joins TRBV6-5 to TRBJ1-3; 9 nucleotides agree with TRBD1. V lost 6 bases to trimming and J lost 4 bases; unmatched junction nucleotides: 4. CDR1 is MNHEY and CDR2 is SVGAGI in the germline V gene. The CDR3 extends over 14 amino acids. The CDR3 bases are TGTGCCAGCAGCTCCGGGACAGGGGGAAACACCATATATTTT. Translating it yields CASSSGTGGNTIYF.

The CDR3 nucleotides are TGTGCCATCAGTGAGACAGGGCGGCGCGGCTACACCTTC. Protein sequence: CAISETGRRGYTF. The chain links TRBV10-3 to TRBJ1-2; tentative D call: TRBD1 (6 bases). This CDR3 is 13 amino acids long. Per germline, CDR1 ENHRY and CDR2 SYGVKD. V was shortened by 2 bases and J by 8 bases, with 12 bases between the two germline ends.

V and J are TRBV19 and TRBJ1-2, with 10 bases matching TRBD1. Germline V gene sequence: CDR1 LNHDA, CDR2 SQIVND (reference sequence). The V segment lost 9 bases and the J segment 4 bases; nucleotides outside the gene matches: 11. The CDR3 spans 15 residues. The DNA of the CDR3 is TGTGCCAGGCGGGACAGGGGACAGAGGGGCTATGGCTACACCTTC. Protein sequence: CARRDRGQRGYGYTF.

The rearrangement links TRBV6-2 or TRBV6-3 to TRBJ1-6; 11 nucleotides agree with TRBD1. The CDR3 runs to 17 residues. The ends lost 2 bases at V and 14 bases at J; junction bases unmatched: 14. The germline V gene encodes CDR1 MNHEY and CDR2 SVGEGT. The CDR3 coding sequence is TGTGCCAGCAGTTACGGTATTAGGACAGGGGGCCTGAAGACCCTCCACTTT. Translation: CASSYGIRTGGLKTLHF.

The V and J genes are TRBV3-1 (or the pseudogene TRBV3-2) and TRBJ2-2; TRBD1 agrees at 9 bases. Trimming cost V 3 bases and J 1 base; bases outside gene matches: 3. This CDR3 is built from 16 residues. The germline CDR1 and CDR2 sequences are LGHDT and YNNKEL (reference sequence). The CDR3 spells CASSQQTGGNTGELFF. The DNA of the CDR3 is TGTGCCAGCAGCCAGCAGACAGGGGGGAACACCGGGGAGCTGTTTTTT.

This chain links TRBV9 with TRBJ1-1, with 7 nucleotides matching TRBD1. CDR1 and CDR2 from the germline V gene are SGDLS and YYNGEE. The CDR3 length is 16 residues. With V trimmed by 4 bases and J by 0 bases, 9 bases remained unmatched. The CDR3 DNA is TGTGCCAGCAGCCCAGGAGGGGGACAGTTGAACACTGAAGCTTTCTTT. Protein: CASSPGGGQLNTEAFF.

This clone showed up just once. The chain's CDR3 is CASSTGNYGYTF. DNA of the CDR3: TGTGCCAGCAGTACAGGGAACTATGGCTACACCTTC. The chain couples TRBV6-2 or TRBV6-3 to TRBJ1-2; D perhaps matches TRBD1 (6 bases). Trimming cost V 5 bases and J 2 bases, with 6 bases left between them. CDR3 length equals 12 residues. Per germline, CDR1 MNHEY and CDR2 SVGEGT.

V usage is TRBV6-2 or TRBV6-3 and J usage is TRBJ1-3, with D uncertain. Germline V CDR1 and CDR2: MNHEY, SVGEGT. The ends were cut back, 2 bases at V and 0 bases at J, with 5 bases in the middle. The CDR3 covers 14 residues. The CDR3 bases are TGTGCCAGCAGTTACGAGATCTCTGGAAACACCATATATTTT. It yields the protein CASSYEISGNTIYF.

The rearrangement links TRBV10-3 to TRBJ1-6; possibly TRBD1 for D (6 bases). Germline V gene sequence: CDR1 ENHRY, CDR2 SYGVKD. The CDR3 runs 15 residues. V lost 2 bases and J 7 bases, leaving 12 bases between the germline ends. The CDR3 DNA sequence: TGTGCCATCAGTGAGGGGGGCGAAGGAAATTCACCCCTCCACTTT. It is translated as CAISEGGEGNSPLHF.

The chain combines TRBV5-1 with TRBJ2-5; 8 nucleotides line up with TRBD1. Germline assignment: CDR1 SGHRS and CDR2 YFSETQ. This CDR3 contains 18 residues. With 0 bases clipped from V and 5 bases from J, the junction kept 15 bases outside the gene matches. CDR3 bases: TGCGCCAGCAGCTTGGCGCAGGGGGCGGTGGCCCAGGGTGAGACCCAGTACTTC. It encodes CASSLAQGAVAQGETQYF.

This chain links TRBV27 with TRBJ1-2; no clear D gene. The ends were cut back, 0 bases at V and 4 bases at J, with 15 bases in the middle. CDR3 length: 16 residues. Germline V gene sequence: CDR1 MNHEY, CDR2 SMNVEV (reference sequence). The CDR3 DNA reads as TGTGCCAGCAGTTTATCGACGCAGTTAGGAGCCTATGGCTACACCTTC. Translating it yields CASSLSTQLGAYGYTF.